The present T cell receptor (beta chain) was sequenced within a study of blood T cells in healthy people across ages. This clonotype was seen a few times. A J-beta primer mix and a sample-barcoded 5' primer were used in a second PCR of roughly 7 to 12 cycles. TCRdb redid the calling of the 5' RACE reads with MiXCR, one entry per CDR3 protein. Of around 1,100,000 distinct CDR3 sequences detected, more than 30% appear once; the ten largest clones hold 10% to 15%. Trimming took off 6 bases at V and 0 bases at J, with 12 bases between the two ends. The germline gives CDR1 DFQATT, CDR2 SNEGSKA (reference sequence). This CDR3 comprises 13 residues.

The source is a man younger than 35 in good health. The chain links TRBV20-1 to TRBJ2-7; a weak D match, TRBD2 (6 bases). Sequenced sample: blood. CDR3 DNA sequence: TGCAGTGCCGGCGGGGATCCCTCCTACGAGCAGTACTTC. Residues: CSAGGDPSYEQYF.